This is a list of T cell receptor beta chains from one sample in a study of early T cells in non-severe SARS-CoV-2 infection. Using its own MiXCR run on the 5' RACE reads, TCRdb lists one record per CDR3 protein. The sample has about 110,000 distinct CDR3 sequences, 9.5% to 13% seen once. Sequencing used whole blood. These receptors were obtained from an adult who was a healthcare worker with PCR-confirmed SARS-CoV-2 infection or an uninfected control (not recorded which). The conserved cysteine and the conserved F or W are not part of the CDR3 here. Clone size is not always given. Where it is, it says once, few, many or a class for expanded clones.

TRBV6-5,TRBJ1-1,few,ASSSGTGGGLTEAF
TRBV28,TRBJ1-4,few,ASNRPGFPNEKLF
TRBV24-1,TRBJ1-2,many,ATSDGGTGIYGYT
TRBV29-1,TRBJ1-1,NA,SVVQGVTEAF
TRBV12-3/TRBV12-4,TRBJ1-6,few,ASSLEAGSPLH
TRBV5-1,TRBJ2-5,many,ASSLARTDRAQETQY
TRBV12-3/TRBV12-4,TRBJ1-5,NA,ASSPGTEYSNQPQH
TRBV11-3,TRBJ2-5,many,ASSYTRTYQETQY
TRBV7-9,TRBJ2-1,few,ASSSSGGAFIDRGQF
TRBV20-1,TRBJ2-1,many,SARAPTGLAEQF
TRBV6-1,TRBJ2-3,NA,ASSEGRPVTDTQY
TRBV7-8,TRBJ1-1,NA,ASSPPPGQKTTEAF
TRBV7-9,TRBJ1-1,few,ASSLDPGQGRTEAF
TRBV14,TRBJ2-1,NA,ASSQQKLAGRGYNEQF
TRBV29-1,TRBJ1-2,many,SATQSNYGYT
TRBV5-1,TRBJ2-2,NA,ASSLDTGGLTGELF
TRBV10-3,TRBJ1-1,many,AISESYLNTEAF
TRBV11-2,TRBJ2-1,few,ASSLVGTGRDEQF
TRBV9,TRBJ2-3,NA,ASSSPRVDTQY
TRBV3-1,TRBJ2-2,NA,ASRRTGSTGELL
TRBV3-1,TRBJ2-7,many,ASSQVDSYEQY
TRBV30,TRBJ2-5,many,ACSGGGREETQY
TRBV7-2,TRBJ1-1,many,ASSSSGVFNWRTEAF
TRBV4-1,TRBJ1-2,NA,ASSPKAYRSMDGYT
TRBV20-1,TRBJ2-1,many,SAPQIAGGYLGEQF
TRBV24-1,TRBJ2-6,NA,ATSGSGSGANVLT
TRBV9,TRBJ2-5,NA,ASSVGDGEETQY